Shown below are 10 T cell receptor beta chains from a single sample sequenced in a study of CD8 T cells in ankylosing spondylitis. Study conclusions and caveats: In ankylosing spondylitis blood, a motif of roughly 8 highly homologous TCR beta variants appeared characteristic.

No cognate antigen is known for these TCRs. TCRdb reprocessed the 5' RACE reads with MiXCR, giving one entry per CDR3 protein. The table records 450,000 to 550,000 distinct CDR3 sequences, about 5.2% of them present only once. Sequencing input: blood, either unsorted or a sorted T cell fraction (not recorded which). Receptors were obtained from a male donor with ankylosing spondylitis.

This chain links TRBV5-6 with TRBJ2-7; D remains unclear. Trimming took 5 bases from V and 4 from J, leaving 10 bases between them. In germline, CDR1 is SGHDT, CDR2 YYEEEE. The CDR3 consists of 12 residues. The CDR3 region has the DNA TGTGCCAGCAGGTTGATAGGGTACGAGCAGTACTTC. Encoded protein: CASRLIGYEQYF.

CDR3 sequence reads: CASSQDSLTGELFF. The CDR3 DNA is TGCGCCAGCAGCCAAGACTCCCTCACCGGGGAGCTGTTTTTT. The V gene is TRBV4-3, the J gene TRBJ2-2; no definite D call. The V end lost 0 bases, the J end lost 4 bases, and 6 bases lay between the germline ends. Germline V lookup: CDR1 LGHNA, CDR2 YSLEER. The CDR3 consists of 14 residues.

About this clonotype: A much larger clone is a single base away; this may be a read error. V gene TRBV7-9 combines with J gene TRBJ1-4; 7 bases line up with TRBD1. This CDR3 contains 14 residues. Germline V gene sequence: CDR1 SEHNR, CDR2 FQNEAQ (reference sequence). CDR3 DNA sequence: TGTTCCAGCAGACCCTCAGGGGGAAATGAAAAACTGTTTTTT. Its protein product is CSSRPSGGNEKLFF.

This clonotype occurred many times. The chain uses TRBV4-3 and TRBJ2-7, with D perhaps matching TRBD2 (6 bases). The V and J ends lost 4 bases and 4 bases respectively, with 17 bases between them. CDR1 LGHNA and CDR2 YSLEER come from the germline V gene. This CDR3 comprises 15 residues. Here the CDR3 reads CASSRRDFGIYEQYF. The CDR3 DNA follows: TGCGCCAGCAGCCGCCGGGACTTCGGGATTTACGAGCAGTACTTC.

The chain links TRBV5-1 to TRBJ2-2; D gene uncertain. The CDR3 sequence is 16 residues long. V was clipped by 1 base and J by 0 bases, with 10 bases between them. Germline V gives CDR1 SGHRS, CDR2 YFSETQ. The CDR3 DNA is TGCGCCAGCAGCTTGTTCTCCACCGCGAACACCGGGGAGCTGTTTTTT. Translated: CASSLFSTANTGELFF.

This clonotype was seen at least ten times. V is TRBV29-1 and J is TRBJ2-1, with D possibly TRBD1 on 5 matching bases. V shed 6 bases and J shed 0 bases, with 18 bases lying between them. Germline V gene lookup returns CDR1 SQVTM and CDR2 ANQGSEA. The CDR3 runs 16 residues. In DNA form, the CDR3 reads TGCAGCGTGGCCCCGACAGCCGTTAGCTCCTACAATGAGCAGTTCTTC. Translated, it gives CSVAPTAVSSYNEQFF.

This clonotype showed up many times. The V call is TRBV7-2, the J call TRBJ1-2; the D gene is possibly TRBD1 (5 bases). This CDR3 has 14 residues. Germline loops: CDR1 SGHTA, CDR2 FQGNSA. V was trimmed by 0 bases and J by 4 bases, leaving 9 bases between them. For the CDR3, the DNA is TGTGCCAGCAGCTTAGCCGGGGGGATCTATGGCTACACCTTC. Protein product: CASSLAGGIYGYTF.

This clonotype was recorded a few times. The genes are TRBV9 and TRBJ2-7; TRBD2 matches at 8 bases. Germline CDR1 and CDR2: SGDLS and YYNGEE. Trimming cost V 5 bases and J 0 bases; bases outside gene matches: 7. CDR3 length: 15 residues. CDR3: CASSVSGVFSYEQYF. As DNA, the CDR3 is TGTGCCAGCAGTGTTAGCGGGGTCTTCTCCTACGAGCAGTACTTC.

This clonotype turned up a few times. The chain recombines TRBV7-2 with TRBJ2-7, with 11 bases matching TRBD2. V shed 8 bases and J 9 bases; nucleotides not matched to a gene: 12. This CDR3 spans 14 amino acids. CDR1 is SGHTA, CDR2 FQGNSA, per germline. CDR3 amino acids: CASSVTSGIGGQYF. CDR3 bases: TGTGCCAGCTCCGTGACTAGCGGGATCGGTGGGCAGTACTTC.

The table lists this clonotype with a few counts. V usage is TRBV7-2 and J usage is TRBJ2-1; D may be TRBD2 (6 bases). The CDR3 extends over 11 amino acids. V was trimmed by 6 bases and J by 10 bases, leaving 10 bases between them. Germline CDR1 SGHTA, CDR2 FQGNSA. DNA of the CDR3: TGTGCCAGCAGGGGACTTTGGGAGCAGTTCTTC. Translation gives CASRGLWEQFF.